Reported below is one TCR beta chain. Its antigen remains unknown. This entry is derived from a study of cytomegalovirus exposure and HLA in healthy donors. Overall study context: According to later analysis, the same platform produced the 110 or so validation and several hundred first-cohort repertoires.

Here immunoSEQ multiplex PCR was the method, and the copy in TCRdb shows in-frame clones only, minus some. The sample holds about 110,000 clones; approximately 96% are singletons and the top ten take roughly 0.7%. Study-wide results and limits: TCR beta chains numbering some 160 were designated cytomegalovirus-associated.

CDR1 MGHDK and CDR2 SYGVNS come from the germline V gene. Trimming pared 2 bases from V and 4 bases from J, leaving 9 bases between. The CDR3 consists of 13 residues. The sequence was obtained from a woman aged 18-29 years in good health and CMV-seronegative. The material sequenced was PBMCs. V and J are TRBV25-1 and TRBJ2-7; D remains ambiguous. The CDR3 sequence is CASSEPYSYEQYF. In DNA form, the CDR3 reads TGTGCCAGCAGTGAACCCTATTCATACGAGCAGTACTTC.